This T cell receptor (beta chain) was retrieved from a study of shared clonotypes between healthy human individuals. Whole-study context: Three CD4 naive, three CD4 memory, two CD8 naive and one CD8 memory plate were used per donor.

The CDR3 has 15 amino acids. With 0 bases removed from V and 1 base from J, the gap between germline ends came to 10 bases. CDR1 is SGHNT and CDR2 is YYREEE in the germline V gene (reference sequence). Only CD45RO-negative cells positively selected for CCR7 counted as naive CD8 cells, so terminally differentiated effector memory CD45RA+ cells were excluded. Donors included only healthy HIV-negative adults lacking recent acute infections or vaccinations. Repertoires were generated with immunoSEQ multiplex PCR, while TCRdb's copy carries only in-frame clones and drops some. Here the sample spans approximately 2,200,000 clones, about 93% being singletons.

This TCR derives from a man aged 18 to 29 in good health. Some clones in this sample may be carry-over from other donors' samples. The gene calls are TRBV5-4 and TRBJ1-1, with unresolved D. Source material: naive CD8+ T cells from PBMCs. The CDR3: CASSLGSLANTEAFF. The DNA of the CDR3 is TGTGCCAGCAGCTTGGGGTCCTTGGCGAACACTGAAGCTTTCTTT. Filled out from reference TRBV5-4 and TRBJ1-1, the complete variable domain reads ETGVTQSPTHLIKTRGQQVTLRCSSQSGHNTVSWYQQALGQGPQFIFQYYREEENGRGNFPPRFSGLQFPNYSSELNVNALELDDSALYLCASSLGSLANTEAFFGQGTRLTVV.